Presented here are 20 T cell receptor beta chains from one specimen sequenced in a study of T cell changes during pregnancy in multiple sclerosis. TCRdb's copy holds only in-frame clones and misses some; the assay was immunoSEQ multiplex PCR. This table holds around 100,000 clones, around 90% found once. Sequences were derived from peripheral blood, sampled in the third trimester of pregnancy. Receptors originate from a female donor with multiple sclerosis, enrolled in a pregnancy study.

V usage is TRBV6-1 and J usage is TRBJ1-1; 11 nucleotides match TRBD1. CDR1 is MNHNS and CDR2 is SASEGT in the germline V gene. V was clipped by 4 bases and J by 3 bases; unmatched bases: 4. This CDR3 spans 15 amino acids. As DNA, the CDR3 is TGTGCCAGCAGTGGGACAGGGGGCGCGTACACTGAAGCTTTCTTT. It encodes CASSGTGGAYTEAFF.

The V gene is TRBV2, the J gene TRBJ2-6; D may be TRBD1 (6 bases). V was shortened by 5 bases and J by 4 bases, with 15 bases between the two germline ends. Germline-derived CDR1 and CDR2 are SNHLY and FYNNEI. CDR3 length: 16 amino acids. The CDR3 sequence: CASSSDSPSGANVLTF. Here the CDR3 DNA reads TGTGCCAGCAGTTCGGACAGCCCCTCCGGGGCCAACGTCCTGACTTTC. The full variable domain, in which reference TRBV2 and TRBJ2-6 provide the parts outside the CDR3, is EPEVTQTPSHQVTQMGQEVILRCVPISNHLYFYWYRQILGQKVEFLVSFYNNEISEKSEIFDDQFSVERPDGSNFTLKIRSTKLEDSAMYFCASSSDSPSGANVLTFGAGSRLTVL.

CDR3 sequence (DNA): TGTGCCAGCAGTTTAGTCAGGGATGTGAGGAGCACAGATACGCAGTATTTT. Its protein is CASSLVRDVRSTDTQYF. This chain links TRBV27 with TRBJ2-3; D possibly corresponds to TRBD1 (5 bases). The germline V gene encodes CDR1 MNHEY and CDR2 SMNVEV (reference sequence). This CDR3 has 17 residues. The V and J ends lost 2 bases and 0 bases respectively, with 15 bases between them.

This chain links TRBV5-6 with TRBJ2-7, with a tentative D call TRBD1 (6 bases). This CDR3 has 15 residues. V lost 1 base to trimming and J lost 3 bases, with 14 bases between them. Germline-derived CDR1 and CDR2 are SGHDT and YYEEEE. DNA for the CDR3: TGTGCCAGCAGCTTGAACAGGGAACGGCGCTACGAGCAGTACTTC. This translates into CASSLNRERRYEQYF.

V is TRBV13 and J is TRBJ2-2, with D tentatively TRBD2 (5 bases). The CDR3 contains 16 residues. Trimming left V 0 bases short and J 3 bases short, with 11 bases between. CDR1 and CDR2 (germline): PRHDT, FYEKMQ (reference sequence). The CDR3 DNA follows: TGTGCCAGCAGCTTAGGCCTTCCGGGGTACACCGGGGAGCTGTTTTTT. This translates into CASSLGLPGYTGELFF.

This chain uses TRBV6-1 with TRBJ2-2, with 9 bases identical to TRBD2. The V gene end was trimmed by 6 bases and the J gene end by 5 bases; junction bases not matched to a gene: 7. The CDR3 sequence is 15 residues long. The V gene's germline CDR1 is MNHNS and CDR2 SASEGT. CDR3 in amino acids: CASSSAGGGTGELFF. The CDR3 bases are TGTGCCAGCAGCTCAGCGGGGGGAGGGACCGGGGAGCTGTTTTTT.

The J gene is TRBJ1-2, the V gene TRBV5-4; D uncertain. There are 13 residues in the CDR3. Trimming stripped 0 bases from V and 8 bases from J, with 11 bases between. The germline V gene encodes CDR1 SGHNT and CDR2 YYREEE (reference sequence). The CDR3 protein is CASSLVGERGYTF. CDR3 coding DNA: TGTGCCAGCAGCTTGGTCGGGGAGAGGGGCTACACCTTC.

The chain couples TRBV19 to TRBJ2-7; tentatively, D is TRBD1 (6 bases). CDR1 and CDR2 (germline): LNHDA, SQIVND (reference sequence). CDR3 length: 14 residues. V dropped 0 bases and J dropped 3 bases, with 9 bases sitting between them. CDR3 loop: CASSIEQGGYEQYF. CDR3 coding DNA: TGTGCCAGTAGTATAGAACAGGGCGGCTACGAGCAGTACTTC.

The chain employs TRBV11-2 and TRBJ2-1; TRBD2 matches at 12 bases. The CDR3 extends over 19 amino acids. Germline V gene data show CDR1 as SGHAT and CDR2 as FQNNGV. Germline trimming cut 0 bases from V and 0 bases from J; bases unmatched to any gene: 6. This CDR3 reads CASSLDDRLAGDSYNEQFF. The CDR3 DNA reads TGTGCCAGCAGCTTAGACGATAGACTAGCGGGAGACTCCTACAATGAGCAGTTCTTC.

The gene calls are TRBV9 and TRBJ2-7, with a tentative D call TRBD1 (6 bases). CDR1 and CDR2 from the germline V gene are SGDLS and YYNGEE. The CDR3 runs 14 residues. Between the trimmed V and J ends, which lost 3 bases and 0 bases, there was a span of 10 bases. The CDR3 is CASSEGVFSYEQYF. The CDR3 region has the DNA TGTGCCAGCAGCGAGGGGGTGTTCTCCTACGAGCAGTACTTC.

The chain uses TRBV18 and TRBJ2-5; no clear D. V was pared by 0 bases and J by 0 bases, with 5 bases between. CDR1 KGHSH and CDR2 LQKENI come from the germline V gene. The CDR3 runs 14 residues. Here the CDR3 reads CASSPPYNQETQYF. The CDR3 DNA is TGTGCCAGCTCACCACCGTACAACCAAGAGACCCAGTACTTC. Together with reference TRBV18 and TRBJ2-5, the CDR3 gives the full variable domain: NAGVMQNPRHLVRRRGQEARLRCSPMKGHSHVYWYRQLPEEGLKFMVYLQKENIIDESGMPKERFSAEFPKEGPSILRIQQVVRGDSAAYFCASSPPYNQETQYFGPGTRLLVL.

The CDR3 here is CATSREWGTGGKEKLFF. CDR3 in DNA: TGTGCCACCAGCAGAGAATGGGGGACAGGGGGCAAAGAAAAACTGTTTTTT. This chain joins TRBV15 and TRBJ1-4; 12 bases agree with TRBD1. Trimming cost V 0 bases and J 8 bases; bases outside gene matches: 7. There are 17 residues in the CDR3. Germline CDR1 reads LNHNV; CDR2 reads YYDKDF (reference sequence).

The V and J genes are TRBV30 and TRBJ2-7; 9 nucleotides line up with TRBD1. Germline CDR1 reads GTSNPN; CDR2 reads SVGIG (reference sequence). This CDR3 has 14 residues. V lost 0 bases to trimming and J lost 6 bases; unmatched junction nucleotides: 6. The CDR3 DNA is TGTGCCTGGAGTGTTGGGACAGGGCCCGGCGAGCAGTACTTC. The encoded protein is CAWSVGTGPGEQYF. The full variable domain, in which reference TRBV30 and TRBJ2-7 provide the parts outside the CDR3, is SQTIHQWPATLVQPVGSPLSLECTVEGTSNPNLYWYRQAAGRGLQLLFYSVGIGQISSEVPQNLSASRPQDRQFILSSKKLLLSDSGFYLCAWSVGTGPGEQYFGPGTRLTVT.

This clone was recorded once. This chain joins TRBV7-6 and TRBJ2-5; the match to TRBD2 covers 7 bases. Germline assignment: CDR1 SGHVS and CDR2 FNYEAQ. The CDR3 has 16 residues. V shed 5 bases, J shed 2 bases, and the junction held 11 bases outside the gene matches. The CDR3 loop is CASSPLRGGGQETQYF. The DNA of the CDR3 is TGTGCCAGCAGCCCCCTACGGGGCGGGGGACAAGAGACCCAGTACTTC.

A single count supports this clone. The V gene is TRBV5-1, the J gene TRBJ2-5; maybe TRBD2 (5 bases). V gave up 7 bases and J gave up 5 bases, with 6 bases separating them. Germline V gene sequence: CDR1 SGHRS, CDR2 YFSETQ. This CDR3 region has 10 residues. The CDR3 loop reads CASGEETQYF. The CDR3 DNA reads as TGCGCCAGCGGGGAGGAGACCCAGTACTTC.

V is TRBV30 and J is TRBJ2-3; the D gene is possibly TRBD1 (5 bases). The CDR3 spans 15 residues. Trimming cost V 0 bases and J 1 base, with 11 bases left between them. CDR1 and CDR2 from the germline V gene are GTSNPN and SVGIG (reference sequence). The CDR3 coding sequence is TGTGCCTGGAGTGTAGTAGGGGCGGGCACAGATACGCAGTATTTT. It translates to CAWSVVGAGTDTQYF.

V usage is TRBV19 and J usage is TRBJ2-1, with D maybe TRBD1 (5 bases). V was shortened by 5 bases and J by 5 bases, with 19 bases between the two germline ends. CDR1 and CDR2 from the germline V gene are LNHDA and SQIVND (reference sequence). This CDR3 has 16 residues. The CDR3 DNA sequence: TGTGCCAGTAGTCCGCGCCCCAAGGACACTCACAATGAGCAGTTCTTC. Translation gives CASSPRPKDTHNEQFF.

The rearrangement joins TRBV9 to TRBJ2-4, with 11 bases lining up with TRBD2. The CDR3 loop spans 18 amino acids. Unmatched junction bases numbered 13, after V lost 3 bases and J lost 5 bases. The germline gives CDR1 SGDLS, CDR2 YYNGEE. For the CDR3, the DNA is TGTGCCAGCAGCGATAGCGGGAGGGCCGGGGAGGTCGAAAACATTCAGTACTTC. Amino acid sequence: CASSDSGRAGEVENIQYF.

The count of this clone is one. The chain uses TRBV28 and TRBJ2-7; D is uncertain. Germline values: CDR1 MDHEN, CDR2 SYDVKM. Trimming cost V 5 bases and J 5 bases, with 16 bases left between them. The CDR3 extends over 14 amino acids. The CDR3 protein is CASSPPTRSDEQYF. CDR3 nucleotides: TGTGCCAGCAGTCCTCCGACGAGGTCTGACGAGCAGTACTTC.

The chain is built from TRBV10-3 and TRBJ1-3, with 12 nucleotides matching TRBD1. Trimming cost V 9 bases and J 3 bases; bases outside gene matches: 12. The CDR3 contains 17 residues. In germline, CDR1 is ENHRY, CDR2 SYGVKD. The CDR3 is CAIGTGTGGVGGNTIYF. CDR3 in DNA: TGTGCCATTGGTACCGGGACAGGGGGCGTCGGTGGAAACACCATATATTTT.